These 16 T cell receptor beta chains share one sample of origin, sequenced in a study of cytomegalovirus exposure and HLA in healthy donors (TCRdb year 2017). The library was built by means of the immunoSEQ multiplex PCR assay. The multiplex PCR relied on a mix of 60 forward primers for TCR Vbeta segments and 13 reverse primers for TCR Jbeta segments. TCRdb provides this immuneACCESS table in a form limited to in-frame rearrangements. Some clones are lacking; in checked studies, under half of them reflect an unresolved V gene, and why the rest are absent is not known. This sample comprises about 260,000 clones, approximately 70% of them detected only once. The ten largest clonotypes hold roughly 2.4% of the sample. The sample was PBMCs. These receptors were taken from a female donor in good health and CMV-seronegative.

This rearrangement joins TRBV5-6 to TRBJ2-3; 10 bases align to TRBD2. V lost 3 bases to trimming and J lost 4 bases; unmatched junction nucleotides: 11. The CDR3 runs 17 residues. Germline V gene lookup returns CDR1 SGHDT and CDR2 YYEEEE. The CDR3 bases are TGTGCCAGCAGCTGGGGTTTGTGGACTAGCGGACCAGATACGCAGTATTTT. As protein: CASSWGLWTSGPDTQYF.

The chain employs TRBV28 and TRBJ2-7, with 7 bases matching TRBD2. The CDR3 spans 14 residues. CDR1 is MDHEN and CDR2 is SYDVKM in the germline V gene. V gave up 10 bases and J gave up 1 base; unmatched junction bases: 10. CDR3 DNA: TGTGCCACTACCTTGGGAGGGAAATCCTACGAGCAGTACTTC. Residues: CATTLGGKSYEQYF.

The CDR3 is CASSKLAEYEQYF. The CDR3 region has the DNA TGTGCCAGCAGTAAACTAGCAGAGTACGAGCAGTACTTC. V is TRBV28 and J is TRBJ2-7, with D perhaps TRBD2 (6 bases). The ends were cut back, 5 bases at V and 4 bases at J, with 12 bases in the middle. The CDR3 runs 13 residues. Per germline, CDR1 MDHEN and CDR2 SYDVKM.

This clone has just one count. The chain carries TRBV6-1 and TRBJ1-5, with no clear D. The CDR3 runs 13 residues. V was clipped by 4 bases and J by 5 bases, with 9 bases between them. Germline-derived CDR1 and CDR2 are MNHNS and SASEGT. The CDR3: CASSGTWDQPQHF. Here the CDR3 DNA reads TGTGCCAGCAGTGGGACTTGGGATCAGCCCCAGCATTTT.

The chain combines TRBV25-1 with TRBJ2-3; 7 nucleotides line up with TRBD1. V shed 4 bases and J 1 base; nucleotides not matched to a gene: 5. The V gene's germline CDR1 is MGHDK and CDR2 SYGVNS. This CDR3 has 15 amino acids. The CDR3, as DNA: TGTGCCAGCAGTGGTACAGGGGTTGGCACAGATACGCAGTATTTT. The encoded protein is CASSGTGVGTDTQYF.

The V gene is TRBV18, the J gene TRBJ1-4; D possibly corresponds to TRBD1 (6 bases). CDR1 is KGHSH and CDR2 is LQKENI in the germline V gene. Trimming stripped 3 bases from V and 3 bases from J, with 11 bases between. The CDR3 loop spans 15 amino acids. CDR3 in DNA: TGTGCCAGCTCACCCTGGACAGCTTCTAATGAAAAACTGTTTTTT. It codes for CASSPWTASNEKLFF. Drawing the rest from reference TRBV18 and TRBJ1-4, the complete variable domain is NAGVMQNPRHLVRRRGQEARLRCSPMKGHSHVYWYRQLPEEGLKFMVYLQKENIIDESGMPKERFSAEFPKEGPSILRIQQVVRGDSAAYFCASSPWTASNEKLFFGSGTQLSVL.

The rearrangement uses TRBV7-2 and TRBJ2-2, with no clear D. The V gene's germline CDR1 is SGHTA and CDR2 FQGNSA. The CDR3 is 15 residues long. V lost 0 bases, J lost 8 bases, and 13 bases lay in between. CDR3 nucleotide sequence: TGTGCCAGCAGCTTAGCTCAACCAGTTCCTGGGGAGCTGTTTTTT. It encodes CASSLAQPVPGELFF.

The chain employs TRBV30 and TRBJ2-1; D ambiguous. This CDR3 is 13 amino acids long. CDR1 and CDR2 (germline): GTSNPN, SVGIG (reference sequence). V was clipped by 1 base and J by 9 bases, with 13 bases between them. The CDR3 spells CAWSGRVLGEQFF. CDR3 coding DNA: TGTGCCTGGAGTGGCCGGGTCCTTGGTGAGCAGTTCTTC.

The genes are TRBV30 and TRBJ1-2; D may be TRBD1 (6 bases). V dropped 1 base and J dropped 8 bases, with 17 bases sitting between them. Germline CDR1 is GTSNPN and CDR2 is SVGIG (reference sequence). The length of the CDR3 is 14 residues. CDR3 residues: CAWSDGGQFVGYTF. DNA for the CDR3: TGTGCCTGGAGTGACGGGGGGCAATTTGTGGGCTACACCTTC.

The chain uses TRBV19 and TRBJ2-2, with D tentatively TRBD2 (5 bases). The CDR3 consists of 12 residues. V was pared by 8 bases and J by 5 bases, with 9 bases between. Germline CDR1 is LNHDA and CDR2 is SQIVND (reference sequence). CDR3 in DNA: TGTGCCAGTCTTCGAGGGACCGGGGAGCTGTTTTTT. Translating it yields CASLRGTGELFF.

The chain joins TRBV7-9 to TRBJ2-1; 10 bases match TRBD1. CDR3 length: 15 amino acids. Per the germline V gene, CDR1 is SEHNR and CDR2 is FQNEAQ (reference sequence). V was clipped by 4 bases and J by 1 base; unmatched bases: 1. This chain's CDR3 is CASSSGQGSYNEQFF. CDR3 sequence (DNA): TGTGCCAGCAGCTCGGGACAGGGGTCCTACAATGAGCAGTTCTTC.

The chain has TRBV5-1 and TRBJ2-5; D might be TRBD1 (5 bases). The germline V gene encodes CDR1 SGHRS and CDR2 YFSETQ. V lost 1 base, J lost 3 bases, and 13 bases lay in between. There are 15 residues in the CDR3. The CDR3 nucleotides read TGCGCCAGCAGCTTGCGTGGGGCTGTTGAAGAGACCCAGTACTTC. Its protein product is CASSLRGAVEETQYF.

This clone was observed a handful of times. Other DNA sequences in the sample encode the same CDR3. The chain is built from TRBV28 and TRBJ2-5, with D hard to call. With the DNA end fitting TRBJ2-7 better, the J assignment may be wrong. Germline CDR1 and CDR2: MDHEN and SYDVKM. CDR3 length: 11 amino acids. The CDR3 loop reads CASSLNYEQYF. In DNA, the CDR3 is TGTGCCAGCAGTTTAAACTACGAGCAGTACTTC.

This chain joins TRBV9 and TRBJ2-7; D gene unclear. The germline V gene has CDR1 SGDLS and CDR2 YYNGEE. CDR3 length: 13 residues. V lost 3 bases and J lost 2, with 9 bases in between. CDR3 bases: TGTGCCAGCAGCGACCAGAAGACCTACGAGCAGTACTTC. It translates to CASSDQKTYEQYF.

The chain links TRBV10-3 to TRBJ2-7, with 8 bases fitting TRBD1. In germline, CDR1 is ENHRY, CDR2 SYGVKD. The CDR3 loop spans 12 amino acids. J gave up 6 bases and V 7 bases, and 5 bases lay outside the gene matches. CDR3 sequence (DNA): TGTGCCATCAAGGGGACAGGCATCGAGCAGTACTTC. This gives the protein CAIKGTGIEQYF.

The chain recombines TRBV2 with TRBJ2-7; perhaps TRBD2 as D (5 bases). Germline V CDR1 and CDR2: SNHLY, FYNNEI. Trimming left V 4 bases short and J 7 bases short, with 14 bases between. The CDR3 is 13 residues long. The CDR3 loop is CASSGESKWEQYF. The CDR3 DNA reads TGTGCCAGCAGTGGGGAGTCGAAATGGGAGCAGTACTTC.